This T cell receptor (beta chain) was captured in a study of cytomegalovirus exposure and HLA in healthy donors. This CDR3 comprises 15 residues. Germline V lookup: CDR1 SGHNT, CDR2 YYREEE (reference sequence). Trimming at V came to 4 bases and at J to 4 bases, leaving 9 bases not matched to a gene. Broader study findings: A reported reduction in N-insertions relative to the roughly 610-donor mean was seen in an Asian-associated ancestry cluster in a later analysis. Associated with cytomegalovirus, according to the listing, were 150 to 200 TCR beta chains. In a later analysis, compared with equally common non-associated chains, HLA-associated beta chains were more expanded. Later analysis identified 15,000 to 20,000 TCR beta sequences associated with HLA alleles, using a false discovery rate threshold of 0.05.

It was with 60 Vbeta and 13 Jbeta primers that the PCR ran. Sequenced by immunoSEQ multiplex PCR; TCRdb stores in-frame clones only, minus some. The data contain roughly 100,000 clones, 70% to 85% of them singletons. About this clone itself: The antigen is undetermined.

The sequence came from a boy aged 5-17 years in good health and CMV-seronegative. V gene TRBV5-4 combines with J gene TRBJ1-2, with TRBD1 identical over 8 bases. The specimen sequenced was PBMCs. The CDR3 spells CASSPRDRTAYGYTF. The CDR3 DNA reads TGTGCCAGCAGCCCTAGGGACAGGACAGCCTATGGCTACACCTTC.